The 25 T cell receptor beta chains in this list originate from one sample, sequenced in a study of early T cells in non-severe SARS-CoV-2 infection. TCRdb passed the 5' RACE reads through MiXCR, listing each CDR3 protein once. Of about 120,000 distinct CDR3 sequences in the sample, around an eighth are singletons; the top ten hold 3.5% to 4%. This sample comprised whole blood, obtained at baseline. The receptors were gathered from an adult who was a healthcare worker with PCR-confirmed SARS-CoV-2 infection or an uninfected control (not recorded which).

This clonotype was recorded a few times. The rearrangement uses TRBV19 and TRBJ1-2, with TRBD1 as a possible D gene (5 bases). V was trimmed by 7 bases and J by 8 bases, leaving 17 bases between them. Germline V CDR1 and CDR2: LNHDA, SQIVND (reference sequence). This CDR3 contains 13 residues. The DNA for the CDR3 is TGTGCCAGTACTTCAGGGCAGGGCTTCGGCTACACCTTC. Protein product: CASTSGQGFGYTF.

This chain uses TRBV5-1 with TRBJ2-7, with D perhaps matching TRBD2 (5 bases). From germline, CDR1 is SGHRS and CDR2 YFSETQ. V was clipped by 4 bases and J by 4 bases, with 9 bases between them. The CDR3 extends over 12 amino acids. CDR3 residues: CASSAGPYEQYF. The DNA for the CDR3 is TGCGCCAGCAGCGCGGGCCCGTACGAGCAGTACTTC.

This clonotype was found a few times. The V and J genes are TRBV6-1 and TRBJ1-1; maybe TRBD1 (5 bases). CDR3 length: 13 residues. Germline CDR1 and CDR2: MNHNS and SASEGT. The ends were cut back, 6 bases at V and 6 bases at J, with 14 bases in the middle. DNA of the CDR3: TGTGCCAGCAGCCGGGGGACCTCTCCTGAAGCTTTCTTT. This encodes CASSRGTSPEAFF.

The chain combines TRBV3-1 with TRBJ2-1; D unclear. The CDR3 totals 9 residues. Trimming shortened V by 3 bases and J by 15 bases, and 6 bases separated the two germline ends. The V gene's germline CDR1 is LGHDT and CDR2 YNNKEL (reference sequence). CDR3 amino acids: CASSQEGFF. In nucleotides, the CDR3 is TGTGCCAGCAGCCAGGAAGGGTTCTTC.

The chain uses TRBV7-9 and TRBJ2-7, with D tentatively TRBD2 (7 bases). Trimming removed 7 bases from V and 2 bases from J, with 18 bases in between. The CDR3 consists of 15 residues. CDR1 and CDR2 (germline): SEHNR, FQNEAQ (reference sequence). CDR3 protein: CASTLGGAITYEQYF. As DNA, the CDR3 is TGTGCCAGCACCCTAGGGGGGGCGATCACCTACGAGCAGTACTTC.

This clonotype was recorded many times. This chain uses TRBV9 with TRBJ2-5; 7 nucleotides align to TRBD2. Looked up from germline, CDR1 is SGDLS and CDR2 is YYNGEE. The CDR3 length is 15 residues. Trimming cost V 0 bases and J 1 base; bases outside gene matches: 3. The CDR3 loop reads CASSVGGGSQETQYF. CDR3 in DNA: TGTGCCAGCAGCGTAGGAGGCGGGAGCCAAGAGACCCAGTACTTC.

The DNA of the CDR3 is TGTGCCAGCAGCTCCCGGGACAGGGGCGCTAACTATGGCTACACCTTC. Protein product: CASSSRDRGANYGYTF. V is TRBV5-4 and J is TRBJ1-2, with 10 positions matching TRBD1. CDR3 length: 16 residues. The junction had 5 bases not matched to a gene; V was cut back by 3 bases and J by 0 bases. Germline lookup yields CDR1 SGHNT and CDR2 YYREEE (reference sequence).

This clonotype showed up just a few times. The genes are TRBV28 and TRBJ2-7; TRBD1 aligns across 7 bases. The trim removed 5 bases at V and 5 bases at J, leaving 12 bases unmatched. This CDR3 contains 15 residues. CDR1 is MDHEN, CDR2 SYDVKM, per germline. DNA for the CDR3: TGTGCCAGCAGTCGACCCGACAGGGAGCGGAACGAGCAGTACTTC. The encoded protein is CASSRPDRERNEQYF.

The chain recombines TRBV4-1 with TRBJ1-2; D is undetermined. Deletions cut 4 bases from V and 1 base from J, with 16 bases between. The CDR3 runs to 16 residues. CDR1 is MGHRA and CDR2 is YSYEKL in the germline V gene. CDR3 residues: CASSPSPDSRNYGYTF. CDR3 nucleotide sequence: TGCGCCAGCAGCCCTTCACCGGATTCGCGTAACTATGGCTACACCTTC.

This clonotype has just a few counts. The chain joins TRBV6-2 or TRBV6-3 to TRBJ2-3; no clear D gene. This CDR3 comprises 18 residues. V lost 2 bases to trimming and J lost 0 bases, with 18 bases between them. The V gene's germline CDR1 is MNHEY and CDR2 SVGEGT. CDR3 DNA sequence: TGTGCCAGCAGTTACCGATCGCAGCGACCTACTAGCACAGATACGCAGTATTTT. It yields the protein CASSYRSQRPTSTDTQYF.

This clonotype was seen a few times. The chain couples TRBV20-1 to TRBJ1-2; 7 bases agree with TRBD1. The CDR3 totals 15 residues. V shed 3 bases, J shed 1 base, and the junction held 8 bases outside the gene matches. The germline V gene encodes CDR1 DFQATT and CDR2 SNEGSKA (reference sequence). This chain's CDR3 is CSARHPTGLNYGYTF. The CDR3 coding sequence is TGCAGTGCTAGGCATCCGACAGGGCTTAACTATGGCTACACCTTC.

This clonotype has only a few counts. This chain links TRBV2 with TRBJ1-1; unclear D gene. CDR3 length: 10 amino acids. Germline-derived CDR1 and CDR2 are SNHLY and FYNNEI. The ends were cut back, 4 bases at V and 6 bases at J, with 3 bases in the middle. The CDR3 DNA reads as TGTGCCAGCAGTGCCCCTGAAGCTTTCTTT. Its protein is CASSAPEAFF.

This chain links TRBV27 with TRBJ2-2; TRBD2 matches 12 bases. The J segment lost 6 bases and the V segment lost 8 bases, leaving 10 bases of the junction unmatched. The CDR3 has 16 amino acids. Per germline, CDR1 MNHEY and CDR2 SMNVEV (reference sequence). CDR3 sequence reads: CASGTLLAGGPGELFF. The CDR3 nucleotides are TGTGCCAGCGGAACCCTGCTAGCGGGAGGGCCCGGGGAGCTGTTTTTT.

The sample holds a few counts of this clonotype. This sequence joins TRBV5-1 and TRBJ1-2; perhaps TRBD1 as D (5 bases). CDR1 is SGHRS, CDR2 YFSETQ, per germline. V dropped 4 bases and J dropped 1 base, with 17 bases sitting between them. This CDR3 contains 16 residues. The CDR3 loop reads CASSLFRDGGNYGYTF. In nucleotides, the CDR3 is TGCGCCAGCAGCCTCTTCCGGGACGGCGGTAACTATGGCTACACCTTC.

This clonotype appeared many times. This sequence joins TRBV5-6 and TRBJ2-7, with D unresolved. V was shortened by 5 bases and J by 4 bases, with 7 bases between the two germline ends. Germline loops: CDR1 SGHDT, CDR2 YYEEEE. The CDR3 is 11 amino acids. The CDR3 sequence: CASSSRYEQYF. The CDR3 DNA follows: TGTGCCAGCAGTTCCCGATACGAGCAGTACTTC.

CDR3 coding DNA: TGTGCCAGCAGCACTAGCGGGAGCCCCTGGGAGCAGTACTTC. Encoded protein: CASSTSGSPWEQYF. The genes are TRBV7-9 and TRBJ2-7, with TRBD2 matching over 11 bases. The V segment lost 5 bases and the J segment 7 bases; nucleotides outside the gene matches: 7. The CDR3 is 14 residues long. The germline gives CDR1 SEHNR, CDR2 FQNEAQ (reference sequence).

This chain connects TRBV19 to TRBJ1-2, with 7 bases lining up with TRBD1. With 7 bases clipped from V and 4 bases from J, the junction kept 6 bases outside the gene matches. The CDR3 is made up of 13 amino acids. Germline CDR1 reads LNHDA; CDR2 reads SQIVND (reference sequence). CDR3 in amino acids: CASTRGASYGYTF. In DNA form, the CDR3 reads TGTGCCAGTACCAGGGGGGCTAGCTATGGCTACACCTTC.

This clonotype was detected a few times. The genes are TRBV20-1 and TRBJ2-3; TRBD1 agrees at 8 bases. The CDR3 is 16 residues long. The V gene's germline CDR1 is DFQATT and CDR2 SNEGSKA (reference sequence). The V and J ends lost 0 bases and 5 bases, in that order; junction bases with no gene match: 10. CDR3 coding DNA: TGCAGTGCTAGAGATCACCCAGGACAGGGTCGAGATACGCAGTATTTT. Its translation: CSARDHPGQGRDTQYF.

This clonotype showed up many times. The chain recombines TRBV12-3 or TRBV12-4 with TRBJ1-2; TRBD1 matches at 8 bases. The CDR3 consists of 15 residues. V shed 6 bases and J 0 bases; nucleotides not matched to a gene: 6. The CDR3 region is CASSGTGEANYGYTF. CDR3 nucleotides: TGTGCCAGCAGCGGGACAGGCGAAGCTAACTATGGCTACACCTTC.

The sample holds many counts of this clonotype. The J gene is TRBJ1-3, the V gene TRBV2; D ambiguous. V lost 7 bases and J 5 bases, leaving 15 bases between the germline ends. CDR1 is SNHLY and CDR2 is FYNNEI in the germline V gene. The CDR3 extends over 14 amino acids. The DNA of the CDR3 is TGTGCCAGCATTTCTCACCGGGGAAGAAACACCATATATTTT. It encodes CASISHRGRNTIYF.

The rearrangement uses TRBV4-1 and TRBJ1-2; TRBD1 aligns across 8 bases. The CDR3 is 15 amino acids. V trimming: 4 bases; J trimming: 0 bases; junction bases outside the gene matches: 4. Germline CDR1 and CDR2: MGHRA and YSYEKL. The CDR3 bases are TGCGCCAGCAGCCGGGACAGGACGACTAACTATGGCTACACCTTC. This encodes CASSRDRTTNYGYTF.

The V and J genes are TRBV7-2 and TRBJ1-6; the D is unclear. V lost 2 bases, J lost 7 bases, and 12 bases lay in between. The CDR3 is 15 amino acids. Germline V gene sequence: CDR1 SGHTA, CDR2 FQGNSA. CDR3 loop: CASSLMDFPNSPLHF. The CDR3 DNA reads as TGTGCCAGCAGCTTAATGGATTTCCCGAATTCACCCCTCCACTTT.

This chain links TRBV6-1 with TRBJ2-3; D remains ambiguous. V gave up 3 bases and J gave up 3 bases, with 13 bases separating them. The CDR3 contains 15 residues. Germline CDR1 MNHNS, CDR2 SASEGT. The DNA of the CDR3 is TGTGCCAGCAGTGATTGGAACCTAATTACAGATACGCAGTATTTT. It is translated as CASSDWNLITDTQYF.

Only a few counts were recorded for this clonotype. This chain links TRBV3-1 with TRBJ2-3; D may match TRBD1 or TRBD2 (6 bases each). Germline lookup yields CDR1 LGHDT and CDR2 YNNKEL (reference sequence). The ends were cut back, 4 bases at V and 6 bases at J, with 11 bases in the middle. This CDR3 contains 13 residues. This CDR3 reads CASSPQGGDTQYF. CDR3 DNA: TGTGCCAGCAGCCCCCAAGGGGGGGATACGCAGTATTTT.

V gene TRBV7-2 combines with J gene TRBJ1-1; 7 bases align to TRBD1. The germline V gene encodes CDR1 SGHTA and CDR2 FQGNSA. After removal of 6 bases from V and 11 bases from J, the junction contained 9 bases not matched to a gene. This CDR3 is built from 12 residues. The CDR3 protein is CASSYPGGEAFF. Written as DNA, the CDR3 is TGTGCCAGCAGTTATCCAGGGGGGGAGGCTTTCTTT.